Below are 7 T cell receptor beta chains sequenced from a single sample in a study of Ad26.COV2.S vaccination and SARS-CoV-2 variants (dated by TCRdb to the early 2020s). The library was made by the immunoSEQ multiplex PCR assay. TCRdb re-hosts the immuneACCESS table, in-frame sequences only. Its copies lack some clones; in the studies checked, an unresolved V gene accounts for under half of them, and the cause for the rest is not known. The sample table contains 350,000 to 400,000 clones; only one count was recorded for approximately 86% of them. Of the sample, around 3.4% is held by the ten largest clones. The sample's treatment or condition label, decoded: around 19 received Ad26.COV2.S at low or high dose, single or two shots; five or six received placebo; per-sample allocation not given. For vaccine and placebo recipients, repertoires were sequenced using samples collected on day 63 after the first injection.

The sequencing used peripheral blood, collected in a trial of Ad26.COV2.S vaccine versus placebo. All receptors derive from a person aged 18 to 65 who received the Ad26.COV2.S COVID-19 vaccine or a placebo.

The rearrangement joins TRBV6-5 to TRBJ1-2; D is unresolved. V was trimmed by 0 bases and J by 8 bases, leaving 16 bases between them. Germline assignment: CDR1 MNHEY and CDR2 SVGAGI. This CDR3 has 15 amino acids. The CDR3 coding sequence is TGTGCCAGCAGTTACTCGATGGGGTTGGCGGGCGGCTACACCTTC. The encoded protein is CASSYSMGLAGGYTF.

The rearrangement uses TRBV6-4 and TRBJ2-1; D might be TRBD1 or TRBD2, each matching 5 bases. This CDR3 has 16 residues. CDR1 and CDR2 (germline): MRHNA, SNTAGT. V shed 0 bases and J shed 4 bases, with 13 bases lying between them. CDR3 bases: TGTGCCAGCAGTGACTCGTGGGGGACGAGGTACAATGAGCAGTTCTTC. The encoded protein is CASSDSWGTRYNEQFF.

V gene TRBV18 combines with J gene TRBJ2-6, with D possibly being TRBD1 (6 bases). Germline CDR1 and CDR2: KGHSH and LQKENI. CDR3 size: 17 residues. Trimming stripped 0 bases from V and 2 bases from J, with 11 bases between. The CDR3 sequence: CASSPPYGQTGANVLTF. The CDR3, as DNA: TGTGCCAGCTCACCACCTTACGGACAGACTGGGGCCAACGTCCTGACTTTC.

This chain connects TRBV4-1 to TRBJ1-5, with 7 positions matching TRBD1. V shed 2 bases and J 4 bases; nucleotides not matched to a gene: 8. Germline V CDR1 and CDR2: MGHRA, YSYEKL. This CDR3 contains 16 residues. CDR3 region: CASSQPHRGRNQPQHF. DNA for the CDR3: TGCGCCAGCAGCCAACCGCACAGGGGAAGGAATCAGCCCCAGCATTTT.

The rearrangement joins TRBV6-6 to TRBJ1-4; 10 nucleotides agree with TRBD1. Unmatched junction bases numbered 9, after V lost 6 bases and J lost 8 bases. The CDR3 is 15 amino acids. Looked up from germline, CDR1 is MNHNY and CDR2 is SVGAGI (reference sequence). In DNA, the CDR3 is TGTGCCAGCAGCCCTCCGGGACAGGGGCAAGAAAAACTGTTTTTT. As protein: CASSPPGQGQEKLFF.

The rearrangement joins TRBV7-6 to TRBJ2-2; 10 nucleotides line up with TRBD2. This CDR3 contains 16 residues. In germline, CDR1 is SGHVS, CDR2 FNYEAQ. V lost 1 base, J lost 6 bases, and 5 bases stayed unmatched. CDR3 protein: CASSLVAGGGSGELFF. CDR3 nucleotide sequence: TGTGCCAGCAGCTTAGTAGCGGGGGGCGGATCCGGGGAGCTGTTTTTT. The full variable domain, completed using reference TRBV7-6 and TRBJ2-2, is GAGVSQSPRYKVTKRGQDVALRCDPISGHVSLYWYRQALGQGPEFLTYFNYEAQQDKSGLPNDRFSAERPEGSISTLTIQRTEQRDSAMYRCASSLVAGGGSGELFFGEGSRLTVL.

The chain joins TRBV4-1 to TRBJ1-1, with 8 bases that match TRBD1. The germline gives CDR1 MGHRA, CDR2 YSYEKL. With V trimmed by 4 bases and J by 5 bases, 6 bases remained unmatched. This CDR3 is built from 14 residues. The CDR3 region is CASSPLDRATEAFF. The CDR3 bases are TGCGCCAGCAGCCCCCTGGACAGGGCTACTGAAGCTTTCTTT.